The clone carrying this T cell receptor (beta chain) came up a few times. The antigen is unknown. This sample stems from a study of T cell repertoires in cytomegalovirus infection. Overall study context: CMV infection and matching HLA type were both indicated by public TCR beta signatures.

TCRdb ran MiXCR on the reads and lists one entry per CDR3 protein. Of 45,000 to 55,000 distinct CDR3 sequences in the sample, approximately 20% were seen once. This material consisted of CD8+ T cells from cultured PBMCs, taken from culture after CMV antigen stimulation. The receptor comes from a human donor in good health (CMV status not recorded). Some clones in this sample may be carry-over from other donors' samples.

CDR3 nucleotides: TGTGCCAGCAGCAATCCTCTTGGGGCTGAGCAGTTCTTC. Translation gives CASSNPLGAEQFF. J is TRBJ2-1 and V is TRBV7-2, with TRBD1 as a possible D gene (5 bases). Per germline, CDR1 SGHTA and CDR2 FQGNSA. The V gene lost 5 bases and the J gene lost 9 bases, with 14 bases spanning the gap. CDR3 length: 13 amino acids.